Below, one TCR beta chain is given with its context. Its antigen is currently unknown. Within the sample, other DNA sequences also encode this same CDR3. CDR1 is ENHRY and CDR2 is SYGVKD in the germline V gene. The V and J ends lost 3 bases and 2 bases, in that order; junction bases with no gene match: 4. The CDR3 spans 14 residues. The authors ran the assay at deep level. This table comes from immunoSEQ multiplex PCR, and its TCRdb copy is limited to in-frame clones, with some not included. The sample carries some 2,000,000 clones, 85% to 95% recorded once. The entry originates in a study of shared clonotypes between healthy human individuals. Study-level results: Some naive CD4 clonotypes, 4% to 6%, turned up in common across a handful of donors.

Positive CCR7 selection of CD45RO-negative cells yielded the naive CD8 cells, and terminally differentiated effector memory CD45RA+ cells were excluded. All participating donors were Caucasian adults from Nashville, Tennessee. Material: naive CD8+ T cells sorted from blood. The receptor comes from a man aged 18 to 30 in good health. V usage is TRBV10-3 and J usage is TRBJ2-7; 7 bases are shared with TRBD1. CDR3: CAISEGQGAYEQYF. The DNA for the CDR3 is TGTGCCATCAGTGAAGGGCAGGGGGCCTACGAGCAGTACTTC.